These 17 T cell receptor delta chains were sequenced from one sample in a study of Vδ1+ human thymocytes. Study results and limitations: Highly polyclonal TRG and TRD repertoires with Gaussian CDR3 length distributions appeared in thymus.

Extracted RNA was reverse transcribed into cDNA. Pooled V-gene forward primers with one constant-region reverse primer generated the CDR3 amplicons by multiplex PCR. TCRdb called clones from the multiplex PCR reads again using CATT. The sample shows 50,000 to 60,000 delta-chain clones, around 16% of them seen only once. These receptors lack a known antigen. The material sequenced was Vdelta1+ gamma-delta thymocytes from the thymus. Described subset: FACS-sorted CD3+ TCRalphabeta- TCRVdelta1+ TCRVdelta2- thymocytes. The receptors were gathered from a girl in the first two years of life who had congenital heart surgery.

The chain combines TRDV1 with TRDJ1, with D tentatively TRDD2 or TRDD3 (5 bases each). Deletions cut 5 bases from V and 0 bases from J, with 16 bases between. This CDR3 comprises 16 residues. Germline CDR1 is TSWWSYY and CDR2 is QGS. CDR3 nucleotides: TGTGCTCTTGGGCCCTCTTGGGATTCCTACACCGATAAACTCATCTTT. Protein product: CALGPSWDSYTDKLIF.

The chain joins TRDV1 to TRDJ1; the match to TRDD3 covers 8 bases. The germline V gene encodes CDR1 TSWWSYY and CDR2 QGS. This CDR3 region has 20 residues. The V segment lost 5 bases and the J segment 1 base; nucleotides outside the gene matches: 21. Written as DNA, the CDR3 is TGTGCTCTTGGGCCGACGATACCTCCCTCACTGGGGGTCCCCACCGATAAACTCATCTTT. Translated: CALGPTIPPSLGVPTDKLIF.

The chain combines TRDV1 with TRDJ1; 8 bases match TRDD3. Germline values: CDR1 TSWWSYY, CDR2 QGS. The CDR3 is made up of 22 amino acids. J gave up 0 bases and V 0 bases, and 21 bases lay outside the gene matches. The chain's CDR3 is CALGELVSVKPSTGGYTDKLIF. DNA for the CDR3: TGTGCTCTTGGGGAACTTGTCTCCGTCAAACCTTCGACTGGGGGTTACACCGATAAACTCATCTTT.

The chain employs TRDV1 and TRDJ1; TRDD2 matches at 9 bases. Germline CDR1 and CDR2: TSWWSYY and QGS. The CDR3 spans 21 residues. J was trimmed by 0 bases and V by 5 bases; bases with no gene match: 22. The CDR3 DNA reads TGTGCTCTTGGGATGGCCTTCCTACGTCCCACCGGGGACTTAAACACCGATAAACTCATCTTT. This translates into CALGMAFLRPTGDLNTDKLIF.

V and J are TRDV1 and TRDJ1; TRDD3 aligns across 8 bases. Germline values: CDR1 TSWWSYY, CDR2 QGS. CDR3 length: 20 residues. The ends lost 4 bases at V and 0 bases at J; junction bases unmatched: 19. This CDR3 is CALGASCVRNWGPYTDKLIF. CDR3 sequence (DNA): TGTGCTCTTGGGGCTTCCTGCGTACGGAACTGGGGGCCTTACACCGATAAACTCATCTTT.

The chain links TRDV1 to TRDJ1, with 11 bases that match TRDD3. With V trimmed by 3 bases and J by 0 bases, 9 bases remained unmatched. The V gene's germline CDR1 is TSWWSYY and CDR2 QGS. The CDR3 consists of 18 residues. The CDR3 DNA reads TGTGCTCTTGGGGAGAGCTCACTGGGGGATAAGTACACCGATAAACTCATCTTT. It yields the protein CALGESSLGDKYTDKLIF.

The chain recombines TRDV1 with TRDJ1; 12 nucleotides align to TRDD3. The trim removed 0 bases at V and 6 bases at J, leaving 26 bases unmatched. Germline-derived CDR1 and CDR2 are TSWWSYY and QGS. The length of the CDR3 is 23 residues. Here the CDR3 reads CALGELYPTGLPYWGIPTYKLIF. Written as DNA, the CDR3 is TGTGCTCTTGGGGAACTTTATCCGACGGGTCTTCCGTACTGGGGGATACCAACCTATAAACTCATCTTT.

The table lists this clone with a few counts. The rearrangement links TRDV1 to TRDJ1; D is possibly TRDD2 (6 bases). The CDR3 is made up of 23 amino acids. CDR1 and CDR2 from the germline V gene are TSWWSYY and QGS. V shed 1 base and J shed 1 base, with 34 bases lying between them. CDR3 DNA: TGTGCTCTTGGGGAACCTTCTGGCCCTATCCTACTCCGGGGGTCCTTGATCACCGATAAACTCATCTTT. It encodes CALGEPSGPILLRGSLITDKLIF.

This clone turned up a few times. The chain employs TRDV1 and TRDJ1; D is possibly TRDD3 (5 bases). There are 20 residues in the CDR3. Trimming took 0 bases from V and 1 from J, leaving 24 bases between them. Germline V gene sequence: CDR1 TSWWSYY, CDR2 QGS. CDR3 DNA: TGTGCTCTTGGGGAACTTATTCTATTCCGGGGCAGAGGGGGCACCGATAAACTCATCTTT. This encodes CALGELILFRGRGGTDKLIF.

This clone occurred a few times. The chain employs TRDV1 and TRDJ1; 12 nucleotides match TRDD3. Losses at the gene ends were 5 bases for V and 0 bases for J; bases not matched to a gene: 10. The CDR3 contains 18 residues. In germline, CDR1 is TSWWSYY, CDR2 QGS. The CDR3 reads CALGNWTGGYSYTDKLIF. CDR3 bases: TGTGCTCTTGGGAATTGGACTGGGGGATACTCGTACACCGATAAACTCATCTTT.

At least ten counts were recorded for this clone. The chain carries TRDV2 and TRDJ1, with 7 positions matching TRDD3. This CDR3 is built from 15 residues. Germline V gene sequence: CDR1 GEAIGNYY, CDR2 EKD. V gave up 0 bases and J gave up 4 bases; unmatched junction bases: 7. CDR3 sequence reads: CACDTAWDTLDKLIF. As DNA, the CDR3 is TGTGCCTGTGACACCGCGTGGGATACCCTCGATAAACTCATCTTT.

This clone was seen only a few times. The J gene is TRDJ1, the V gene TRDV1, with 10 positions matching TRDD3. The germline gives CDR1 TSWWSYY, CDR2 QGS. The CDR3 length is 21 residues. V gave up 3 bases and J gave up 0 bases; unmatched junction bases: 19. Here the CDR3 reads CALGDLLPHPTGGSYTDKLIF. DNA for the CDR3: TGTGCTCTTGGGGATCTCCTTCCCCATCCTACTGGGGGATCGTACACCGATAAACTCATCTTT.

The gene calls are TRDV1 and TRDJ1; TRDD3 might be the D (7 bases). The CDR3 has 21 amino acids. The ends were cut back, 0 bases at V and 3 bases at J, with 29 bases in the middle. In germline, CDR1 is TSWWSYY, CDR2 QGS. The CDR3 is CALGELPPTRTGVHPADKLIF. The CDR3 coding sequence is TGTGCTCTTGGGGAACTTCCTCCTACGCGTACTGGGGTCCACCCAGCCGATAAACTCATCTTT.

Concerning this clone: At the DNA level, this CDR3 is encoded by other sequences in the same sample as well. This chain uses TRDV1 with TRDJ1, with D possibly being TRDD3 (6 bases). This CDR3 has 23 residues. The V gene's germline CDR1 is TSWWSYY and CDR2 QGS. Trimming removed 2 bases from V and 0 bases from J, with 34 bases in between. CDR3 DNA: TGTGCTCTTGGGGAAATAGTAGTTACGACTTTGGGGATTATGCGGGCCTACACCGATAAACTCATCTTT. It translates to CALGEIVVTTLGIMRAYTDKLIF.

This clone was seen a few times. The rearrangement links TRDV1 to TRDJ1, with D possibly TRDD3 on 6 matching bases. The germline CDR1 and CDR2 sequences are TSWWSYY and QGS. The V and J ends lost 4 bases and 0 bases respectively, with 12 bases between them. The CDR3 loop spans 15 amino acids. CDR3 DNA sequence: TGTGCTCTTGGGGCCCGGGGATTCGACACCGATAAACTCATCTTT. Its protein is CALGARGFDTDKLIF.

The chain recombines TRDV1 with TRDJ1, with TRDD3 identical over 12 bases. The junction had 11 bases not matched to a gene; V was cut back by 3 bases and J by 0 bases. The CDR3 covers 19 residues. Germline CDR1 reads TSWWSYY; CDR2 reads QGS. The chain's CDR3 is CALGERNYWGIPDTDKLIF. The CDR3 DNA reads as TGTGCTCTTGGGGAGCGGAACTACTGGGGGATACCAGACACCGATAAACTCATCTTT.

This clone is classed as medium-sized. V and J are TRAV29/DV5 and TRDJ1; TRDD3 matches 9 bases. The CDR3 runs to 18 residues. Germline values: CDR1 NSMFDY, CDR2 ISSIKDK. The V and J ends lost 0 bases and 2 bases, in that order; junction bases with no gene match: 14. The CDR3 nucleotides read TGTGCAGCAAGCGAACCTACGGGGTACTGGGGGACGACCGATAAACTCATCTTT. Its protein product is CAASEPTGYWGTTDKLIF.